The 10 T cell receptor beta chains below all came from one sample that was sequenced in a study of OX40 agonist ivuxolimab in advanced cancers. Preparation of the library involved the immunoSEQ multiplex PCR assay. In TCRdb, the immuneACCESS table is reduced to in-frame sequences with V and J assigned. These tables do not hold every clone; where another copy was compared, an unresolved V gene accounts for under half, and the others remain unexplained. The sample data list 91,000 or so clones, and about nine tenths of these were observed just once. Together, the top ten hold approximately 2% of the sample. The specimen was CD4+ or CD8+ T cells sorted from blood, collected in a trial of the OX40 agonist ivuxolimab. These receptors were collected from an adult with an advanced solid tumor such as melanoma, head and neck, liver or kidney cancer.

The rearrangement links TRBV5-1 to TRBJ1-2, with D unresolved. CDR1 and CDR2 (germline): SGHRS, YFSETQ. The CDR3 totals 13 residues. V was pared by 0 bases and J by 4 bases, with 7 bases between. The CDR3: CASSLEAGYGYTF. CDR3 bases: TGCGCCAGCAGCTTGGAAGCAGGCTATGGCTACACCTTC. The whole variable domain, remainder taken from reference TRBV5-1 and TRBJ1-2, is KAGVTQTPRYLIKTRGQQVTLSCSPISGHRSVSWYQQTPGQGLQFLFEYFSETQRNKGNFPGRFSGRQFSNSRSEMNVSTLELGDSALYLCASSLEAGYGYTFGSGTRLTVV.

The V and J genes are TRBV12-5 and TRBJ2-3; TRBD2 matches at 13 bases. Germline loops: CDR1 LGHNT, CDR2 FRNRAP. V dropped 6 bases and J dropped 4; count of bases not matched to a gene: 4. This CDR3 is built from 15 residues. The CDR3 nucleotides are TGTGCTAGTGGCCCACTAGCGGGAGGGGCAGATACGCAGTATTTT. It is translated as CASGPLAGGADTQYF.

This rearrangement joins TRBV5-6 to TRBJ2-7; 9 bases map to TRBD1. Germline V gives CDR1 SGHDT, CDR2 YYEEEE. V trimming: 5 bases; J trimming: 3 bases; junction bases outside the gene matches: 12. The CDR3 consists of 16 residues. The CDR3 region has the DNA TGTGCCAGCAGGGCCGGAATGGGACAGGGAGTCTACGAGCAGTACTTC. Translated, it gives CASRAGMGQGVYEQYF.

The V gene is TRBV18, the J gene TRBJ1-2; 8 nucleotides match TRBD1. Germline CDR1 KGHSH, CDR2 LQKENI. The CDR3 consists of 13 residues. V lost 8 bases, J lost 2 bases, and 4 bases stayed unmatched. The CDR3 reads CASQRDRNYGYTF. CDR3 sequence (DNA): TGTGCCAGCCAAAGGGACAGGAACTATGGCTACACCTTC. Full variable domain (rest looked up from reference TRBV18 and TRBJ1-2): NAGVMQNPRHLVRRRGQEARLRCSPMKGHSHVYWYRQLPEEGLKFMVYLQKENIIDESGMPKERFSAEFPKEGPSILRIQQVVRGDSAAYFCASQRDRNYGYTFGSGTRLTVV.

The chain is built from TRBV5-1 and TRBJ2-3; 15 bases align to TRBD2. Germline trimming cut 0 bases from V and 6 bases from J; bases unmatched to any gene: 8. The CDR3 totals 18 residues. In germline, CDR1 is SGHRS, CDR2 YFSETQ. The chain's CDR3 is CASSLVSGLAGGLDTQYF. The CDR3 nucleotides are TGCGCCAGCAGCTTGGTTTCGGGACTAGCGGGAGGATTGGATACGCAGTATTTT.

The chain uses TRBV5-1 and TRBJ2-3; D unclear. The CDR3 is 15 amino acids. Germline values: CDR1 SGHRS, CDR2 YFSETQ. The V gene lost 0 bases and the J gene lost 2 bases, with 10 bases spanning the gap. CDR3 nucleotide sequence: TGCGCCAGCAGCTTGGACCCTGAGAACACAGATACGCAGTATTTT. Its translation: CASSLDPENTDTQYF.

V is TRBV20-1 and J is TRBJ2-3, with D unresolved. V shed 8 bases and J shed 6 bases, with 12 bases lying between them. This CDR3 comprises 11 residues. CDR1 and CDR2 from the germline V gene are DFQATT and SNEGSKA (reference sequence). The chain's CDR3 is CSTTRGDTQYF. The CDR3 coding sequence is TGCAGTACCACGAGAGGTGATACGCAGTATTTT.

This sequence joins TRBV27 and TRBJ2-1, with D maybe TRBD2 (5 bases). Germline assignment: CDR1 MNHEY and CDR2 SMNVEV (reference sequence). The length of the CDR3 is 13 residues. V was shortened by 3 bases and J by 6 bases, with 9 bases between the two germline ends. The CDR3 here is CASSLRVSNEQFF. CDR3 DNA: TGTGCCAGCAGTTTGCGGGTTTCCAATGAGCAGTTCTTC.

The rearrangement links TRBV5-1 to TRBJ2-2; D not certain. Germline CDR1 and CDR2: SGHRS and YFSETQ. The CDR3 is made up of 15 amino acids. Trimming pared 0 bases from V and 8 bases from J, leaving 14 bases between. This CDR3 is CASSLETPGTGELFF. CDR3 DNA sequence: TGCGCCAGCAGCTTGGAGACACCCGGCACGGGGGAGCTGTTTTTT.

The chain is built from TRBV18 and TRBJ2-3; D uncertain. V was clipped by 0 bases and J by 4 bases, with 8 bases between them. Germline CDR1 is KGHSH and CDR2 is LQKENI. The CDR3 is 14 amino acids. The CDR3 region is CASSPPGLSDTQYF. DNA for the CDR3: TGTGCCAGCTCACCACCGGGGTTGTCAGATACGCAGTATTTT.